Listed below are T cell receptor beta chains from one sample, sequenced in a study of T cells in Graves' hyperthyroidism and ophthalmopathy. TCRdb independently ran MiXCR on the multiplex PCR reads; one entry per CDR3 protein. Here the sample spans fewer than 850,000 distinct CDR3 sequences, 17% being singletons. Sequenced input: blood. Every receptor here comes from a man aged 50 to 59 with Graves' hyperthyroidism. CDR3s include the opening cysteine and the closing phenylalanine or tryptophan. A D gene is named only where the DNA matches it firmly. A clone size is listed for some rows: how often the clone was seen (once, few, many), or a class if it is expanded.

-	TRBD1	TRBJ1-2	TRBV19	TGTGCCAGCCGACAGGGGATTTACTATGGCTACACCTTC	CASRQGIYYGYTF
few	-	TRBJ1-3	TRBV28	TGTGCCAGCAGTTTAACGCAGCTCTCTGGAAACATCATATATTTT	CASSLTQLSGNIIYF
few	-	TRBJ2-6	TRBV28	TGTGCCAGCAGTGAAGGACGCTCTGGGGCCAACGTCCTGACTTTC	CASSEGRSGANVLTF
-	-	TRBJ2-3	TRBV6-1	TGTGCCAGCAGTTACGGACAGACATTGACAGATACGCAGTATTTT	CASSYGQTLTDTQYF
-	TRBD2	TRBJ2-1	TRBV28	TGTGCCAGCAGTTCTAGCGGGAAAACCTACAATGAGCAGTTCTTC	CASSSSGKTYNEQFF
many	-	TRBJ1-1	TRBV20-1	TGCAGTGCTAGAGATTCAGGTAGGAACACTGAAGCTTTCTTT	CSARDSGRNTEAFF
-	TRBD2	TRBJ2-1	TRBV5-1	TGCGCCAGCAGCTTGGGAGCGGGAGGGGGGGAGTTCTTC	CASSLGAGGGEFF
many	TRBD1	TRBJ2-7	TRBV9	TGTGCCAGCAGCGTAGACAGGGGGACCAACGAGCAGTACTTC	CASSVDRGTNEQYF
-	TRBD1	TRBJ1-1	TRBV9	TGTGCCAGCAGCGGGGATTCGGGACAGAAGCACACTGAAGCTTTCTTT	CASSGDSGQKHTEAFF
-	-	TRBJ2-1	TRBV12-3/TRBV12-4	TGTGCCAGCAGTTTAAGAGCAGGGAGCCATGAGCAGTTCTTC	CASSLRAGSHEQFF
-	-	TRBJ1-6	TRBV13	TGTGCCAGCAGCTTATATCGGAATTCACCCCTCCACTTT	CASSLYRNSPLHF
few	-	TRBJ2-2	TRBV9	TGTGCCAGCAGCGAGGAACCGAAGAACACCGGGGAGCTGTTTTTT	CASSEEPKNTGELFF
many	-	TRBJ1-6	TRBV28	TGTGCCAGCAGTTTATCAGGTTCACCCCTCCACTTT	CASSLSGSPLHF
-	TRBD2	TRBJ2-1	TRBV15	TGTGCCACCAGCATTTCACGACTAGCCACCTCCCTCAATGAGCAGTTCTTC	CATSISRLATSLNEQFF
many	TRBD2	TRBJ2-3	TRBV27	TGTGCCAGCAGCCGACGAGGGAGGGCAGATACGCAGTATTTT	CASSRRGRADTQYF
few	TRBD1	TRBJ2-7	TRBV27	TGTGCCAGCAGTTATCACAGGGGGGCCTACGAGCAGTACTTC	CASSYHRGAYEQYF
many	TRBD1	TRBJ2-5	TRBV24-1	TGTGCCACCAGTGATTCGGGACAGGTCCAAGAGACCCAGTACTTC	CATSDSGQVQETQYF
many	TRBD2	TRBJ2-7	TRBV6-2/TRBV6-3	TGTGCCAGCACCTTGAGGACCGGGACTAGCAGCACCTACGAGCAGTACTTC	CASTLRTGTSSTYEQYF
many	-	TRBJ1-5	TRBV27	TGTGCCAGCAGTGGGAGGGGAGGGAGACGGGATCAGCCCCAGCATTTT	CASSGRGGRRDQPQHF
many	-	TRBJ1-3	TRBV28	TGTGCCAGCAGTCCGGTTAGCTCTGGAAACACCATATATTTT	CASSPVSSGNTIYF
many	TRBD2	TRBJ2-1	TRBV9	TGTGCCAGCAGCGCCCACCTAGCGGGAAAATACAATGAGCAGTTCTTC	CASSAHLAGKYNEQFF
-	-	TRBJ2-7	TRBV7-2	TGTGCCAGCAGCCCCCCCCGCGACAGCCGGGGCGAGCAGTACTTC	CASSPPRDSRGEQYF
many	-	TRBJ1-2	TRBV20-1	TGCAGTGCTATAGACAGGTCCTATGGCTACACCTTC	CSAIDRSYGYTF
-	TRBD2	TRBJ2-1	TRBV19	TGTGCCACCCTTAAACTAGCGGGAGTCTCCTACAATGAGCAGTTCTTC	CATLKLAGVSYNEQFF
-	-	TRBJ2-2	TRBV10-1	TGCGCCAGCAGTGAGGGGGAGGAGACCGGGGAGCTGTTTTTT	CASSEGEETGELFF
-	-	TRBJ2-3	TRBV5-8	TGTGCCAGCAGTTATCCCTGGGACATATCCACAGATACGCAGTATTTT	CASSYPWDISTDTQYF
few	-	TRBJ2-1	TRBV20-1	TGCAGTGCTAGAGTTGTCAGGGCCAATGAGCAGTTCTTC	CSARVVRANEQFF
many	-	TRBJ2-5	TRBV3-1	TGTGCCAGCAGCCAAATGAACAGGCTCCAAGAGACCCAGTACTTC	CASSQMNRLQETQYF
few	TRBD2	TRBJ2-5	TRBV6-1	TGTGCCAGCCGACCTCAAAGCGGGAGGGCCGGGGAGACCCAGTACTTC	CASRPQSGRAGETQYF
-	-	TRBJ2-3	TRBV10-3	TGTGCCATCCGGACCTCTAGCACAGATACGCAGTATTTT	CAIRTSSTDTQYF
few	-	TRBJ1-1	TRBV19	TGTGCCAGTAGTAGATACAGCGTACAAAGGAACACTGAAGCTTTCTTT	CASSRYSVQRNTEAFF
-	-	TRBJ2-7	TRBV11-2	TGTGCCAGCAGCTGGCAGGACTACTACGAGCAGTACTTC	CASSWQDYYEQYF
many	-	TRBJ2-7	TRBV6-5	TGTGCCAGCAGTTACTCGTCTAGCGGAACAGGGGAGCAGTACTTC	CASSYSSSGTGEQYF
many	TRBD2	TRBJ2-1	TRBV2	TGTGCCAGCACTCCCCGGGGGGGGCTCTACAATGAGCAGTTCTTC	CASTPRGGLYNEQFF
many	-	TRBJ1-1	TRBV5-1	TGCGCCAGCAGCTTAGAGGGAGAGGACACTGAAGCTTTCTTT	CASSLEGEDTEAFF
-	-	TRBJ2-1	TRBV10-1	TGCGCCAGCAGTGAGCGGGCCCCCTACAATGAGCAGTTCTTC	CASSERAPYNEQFF
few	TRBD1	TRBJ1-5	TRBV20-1	TGCAGTCTGGCAGGGGGGGGGGAGAGCAATCAGCCCCAGCATTTT	CSLAGGGESNQPQHF
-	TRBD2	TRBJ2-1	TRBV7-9	TGTGCCAGCAGCTTAGCCCCAGGGACTAGCGGGAGTTTCCATGAGCAGTTCTTC	CASSLAPGTSGSFHEQFF
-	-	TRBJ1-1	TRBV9	TGTGCCAGCAGCGTTAATCCTGACAATTACCTGAGTGTAGGTGAAGCTTTCTTT	CASSVNPDNYLSVGEAFF
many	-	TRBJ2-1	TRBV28	TGTGCCGGCTTAGCCAATAGCGGTGAGCAGTTCTTC	CAGLANSGEQFF
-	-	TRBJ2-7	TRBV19	TGTGCCAGTAGTCAGGACCTCACTGGGAGGCAGTACTTC	CASSQDLTGRQYF
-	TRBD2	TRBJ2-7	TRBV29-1	TGCAGCGTTGATGGCCCCCGGACTAGCGGCTCCTACGAGCAGTACTTC	CSVDGPRTSGSYEQYF
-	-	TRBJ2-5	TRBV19	TGTGCCAGTAGTAGGGGTCCGGGTTTCACAGAGACCCAGTACTTC	CASSRGPGFTETQYF
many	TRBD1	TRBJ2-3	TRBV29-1	TGCAGCGTTTTCCCGGGACAGGAAGATACGCAGTATTTT	CSVFPGQEDTQYF
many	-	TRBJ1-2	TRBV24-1	TGTGCCACCAGCAATCCCAGAGACGGAAACTATGGCTACACCTTC	CATSNPRDGNYGYTF
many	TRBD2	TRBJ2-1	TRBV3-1	TGTGCCAGCAGCCAAGGGATCTTAGCGGGAGGTTCCTACAATGAGCAGTTCTTC	CASSQGILAGGSYNEQFF
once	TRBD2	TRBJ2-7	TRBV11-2	TGTGCCAGCAGCTTAGTGACTAGCGGGTTCTACGAGCAGTACTTC	CASSLVTSGFYEQYF